This T cell receptor (beta chain) was recorded in a study of shared clonotypes between healthy human individuals. Study observations and caveats: The study's rarefaction showed incomplete sorted-subset sequencing despite large depth. Some naive CD4 clonotypes, about 5.5%, turned up in common across a few donors. Researchers sampled only blood; tissue repertoires likely differ.

With respect to this clone: Its antigen is still unknown.

Each subset's genomic DNA was split evenly across several immunoSEQ plates. The method was immunoSEQ multiplex PCR; TCRdb's version includes in-frame clones alone and lacks a portion of them. The data contain about 1.1 million clones, 60% to 80% of them singletons. CDR1 is MDHEN and CDR2 is SYDVKM in the germline V gene. The CDR3 is 18 amino acids. The junction had 7 bases not matched to a gene; V was cut back by 5 bases and J by 0 bases. The specimen sequenced was memory CD4+ T cells from PBMCs. As to subset: CD45RA-negative fraction. The chain has TRBV28 and TRBJ2-6, with 10 bases aligning to TRBD1. The sequence was obtained from a man aged 18 to 29 in good health. Some clones in this sample may be carry-over from other donors' samples. The CDR3 reads CASSHPRQGASGANVLTF. The CDR3 DNA reads TGTGCCAGCAGTCACCCGAGACAGGGGGCCTCTGGGGCCAACGTCCTGACTTTC.